Presented here are 7 T cell receptor beta chains from one specimen sequenced in a study of blood T cell repertoires in COVID-19. TCRdb's table, derived via immunoSEQ multiplex PCR, lists solely in-frame clones and lacks some. The sample lists 200,000 to 250,000 clones, around nine tenths occurring once. Sequences were obtained from peripheral blood. These receptors all come from a man aged 25-45 years with COVID-19, enrolled during active disease.

Details on this clone: One end of the junction fails to match germline, which may point to a read error. The genes are TRBV30 and TRBJ2-7; a weak D match, TRBD1 (5 bases). The germline V gene has CDR1 GTSNPN and CDR2 SVGIG (reference sequence). This CDR3 is 10 amino acids long. The CDR3 DNA sequence: TGTGCCTGGAGTAGGGGAAACCTGGAGTTC. Translating it yields CAWSRGNLEF.

V is TRBV18 and J is TRBJ1-4; D may be TRBD1 (5 bases). Germline V gene lookup returns CDR1 KGHSH and CDR2 LQKENI. The CDR3 runs to 13 residues. V was cut by 8 bases and J by 4 bases, with 11 bases left in between. CDR3 region: CASQGGINEKLFF. CDR3 in DNA: TGTGCCAGCCAGGGAGGGATTAATGAAAAACTGTTTTTT.

The chain couples TRBV19 to TRBJ1-2, with D perhaps matching TRBD1 (5 bases). Trimming removed 1 base at V and 9 bases at J, with 15 bases between. CDR3 length equals 14 residues. Germline CDR1 is LNHDA and CDR2 is SQIVND (reference sequence). CDR3 DNA sequence: TGTGCCAGTAGTATAGCCGGGACGGGGGGAAGCTACACCTTC. Protein sequence: CASSIAGTGGSYTF.

The chain links TRBV3-1 (or the pseudogene TRBV3-2) to TRBJ1-3, with D hard to call. There are 13 residues in the CDR3. Trimming took 1 base from V and 4 from J, leaving 5 bases between them. Per germline, CDR1 LGHDT and CDR2 YNNKEL (reference sequence). CDR3: CASSQASGNTIYF. CDR3 sequence (DNA): TGTGCCAGCAGCCAAGCCTCCGGAAACACCATATATTTT.

The V gene is TRBV7-9, the J gene TRBJ2-5, with 9 bases fitting TRBD1. The V segment lost 6 bases and the J segment 7 bases; nucleotides outside the gene matches: 9. Germline CDR1 reads SEHNR; CDR2 reads FQNEAQ (reference sequence). This CDR3 has 14 residues. The CDR3 region is CASRTTGGLRTQYF. The DNA for the CDR3 is TGTGCCAGCAGAACTACAGGGGGCCTAAGGACCCAGTACTTC.

The chain couples TRBV9 to TRBJ2-3, with D perhaps matching TRBD1 (5 bases). The CDR3 has 13 amino acids. The V gene's germline CDR1 is SGDLS and CDR2 YYNGEE. The V and J ends lost 2 bases and 3 bases respectively, with 7 bases between them. The DNA of the CDR3 is TGTGCCAGCAGCGTGAGACAGACAGATACGCAGTATTTT. As protein: CASSVRQTDTQYF.

The V call is TRBV7-2, the J call TRBJ1-5; TRBD1 matches 10 bases. Germline V gives CDR1 SGHTA, CDR2 FQGNSA. The CDR3 contains 14 residues. V trimming: 4 bases; J trimming: 7 bases; junction bases outside the gene matches: 4. CDR3 DNA: TGTGCCAGCAGCTCCCGGACAGGGGGACAGCCCCAGCATTTT. Protein: CASSSRTGGQPQHF. The full variable domain, with the rest looked up from reference TRBV7-2 and TRBJ1-5, is GAGVSQSPSNKVTEKGKDVELRCDPISGHTALYWYRQSLGQGLEFLIYFQGNSAPDKSGLPSDRFSAERTGGSVSTLTIQRTQQEDSAVYLCASSSRTGGQPQHFGDGTRLSIL.